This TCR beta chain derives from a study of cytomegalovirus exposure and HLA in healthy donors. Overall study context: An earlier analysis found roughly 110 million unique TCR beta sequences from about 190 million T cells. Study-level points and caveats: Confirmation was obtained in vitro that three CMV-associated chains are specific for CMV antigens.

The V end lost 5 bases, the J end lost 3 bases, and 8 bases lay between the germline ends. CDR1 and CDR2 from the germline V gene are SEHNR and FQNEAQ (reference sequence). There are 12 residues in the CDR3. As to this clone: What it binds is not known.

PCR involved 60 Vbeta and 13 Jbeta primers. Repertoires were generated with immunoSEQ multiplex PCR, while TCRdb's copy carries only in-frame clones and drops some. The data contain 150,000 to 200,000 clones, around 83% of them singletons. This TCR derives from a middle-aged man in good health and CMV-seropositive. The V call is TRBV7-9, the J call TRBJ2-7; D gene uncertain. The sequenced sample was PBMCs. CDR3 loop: CASSREFYEQYF. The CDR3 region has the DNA TGTGCCAGCAGCCGAGAGTTCTACGAGCAGTACTTC.